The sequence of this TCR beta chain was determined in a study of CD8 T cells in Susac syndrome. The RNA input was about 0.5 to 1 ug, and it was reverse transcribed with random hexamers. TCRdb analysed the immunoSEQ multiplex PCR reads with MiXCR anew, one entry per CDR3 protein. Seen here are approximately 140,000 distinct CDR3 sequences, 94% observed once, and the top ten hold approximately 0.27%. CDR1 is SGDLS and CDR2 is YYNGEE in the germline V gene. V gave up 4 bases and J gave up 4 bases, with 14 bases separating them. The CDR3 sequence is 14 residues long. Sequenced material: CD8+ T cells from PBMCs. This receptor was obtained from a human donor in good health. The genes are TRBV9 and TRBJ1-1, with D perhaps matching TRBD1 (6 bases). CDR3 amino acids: CASSLTDSPTEAFF. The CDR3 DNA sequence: TGTGCCAGCAGCCTCACGGACAGCCCCACTGAAGCTTTCTTT. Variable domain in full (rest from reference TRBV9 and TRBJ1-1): DSGVTQTPKHLITATGQRVTLRCSPRSGDLSVYWYQQSLDQGLQFLIQYYNGEERAKGNILERFSAQQFPDLHSELNLSSLELGDSALYFCASSLTDSPTEAFFGQGTRLTVV.